The sequence of this T cell receptor (beta chain) was determined in a study of T cells after yellow fever vaccination. Overall study results and limits: Although the secondary response was weaker, it peaked faster, at day 5 versus 15.

5'RACE template switching added a universal primer site and UMIs to TCR cDNA. One entry per CDR3 protein results from TCRdb running MiXCR on the 5' RACE reads. The data show some 99,000 distinct CDR3 sequences, with 5.8% seen just once and roughly 39% held by the top ten. The sample holds a few counts of this clonotype. What it binds is unknown. The CDR3 sequence is 15 residues long. Germline CDR1 is SEHNR and CDR2 is FQNEAQ (reference sequence). V was trimmed by 5 bases and J by 2 bases, leaving 13 bases between them. V usage is TRBV7-9 and J usage is TRBJ2-1; no definite D call. The specimen was CD8+ T cells sorted from PBMCs, collected 10 days after the yellow fever booster vaccination. This receptor was identified in a man younger than 30 who received the YFV17D yellow fever vaccine. Here the CDR3 reads CASSRRAATYNEQFF. For the CDR3, the DNA is TGTGCCAGCAGCCGAAGGGCGGCCACCTACAATGAGCAGTTCTTC.